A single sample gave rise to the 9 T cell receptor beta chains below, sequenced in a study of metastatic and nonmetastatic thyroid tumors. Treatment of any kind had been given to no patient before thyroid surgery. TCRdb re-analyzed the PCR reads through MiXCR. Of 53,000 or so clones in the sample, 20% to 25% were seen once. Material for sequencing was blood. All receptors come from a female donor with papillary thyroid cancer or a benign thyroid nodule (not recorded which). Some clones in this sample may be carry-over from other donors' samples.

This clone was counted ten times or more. The CDR3 DNA reads as TGCAGCGTTGATGGGACCGGGGGTAGTGAGACCCAGTACTTC. Translated: CSVDGTGGSETQYF. The chain joins TRBV29-1 to TRBJ2-5, with a weak D call TRBD2 (6 bases). The germline V gene encodes CDR1 SQVTM and CDR2 ANQGSEA. V was shortened by 3 bases and J by 5 bases, with 16 bases between the two germline ends. This CDR3 comprises 14 residues.

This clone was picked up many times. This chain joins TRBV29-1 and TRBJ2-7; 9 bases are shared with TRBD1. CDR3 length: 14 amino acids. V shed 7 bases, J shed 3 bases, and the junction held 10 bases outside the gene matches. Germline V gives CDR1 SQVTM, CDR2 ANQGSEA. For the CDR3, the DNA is TGCAGCGCCAGACTCCCGGGACAGGGCTACGAGCAGTACTTC. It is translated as CSARLPGQGYEQYF.

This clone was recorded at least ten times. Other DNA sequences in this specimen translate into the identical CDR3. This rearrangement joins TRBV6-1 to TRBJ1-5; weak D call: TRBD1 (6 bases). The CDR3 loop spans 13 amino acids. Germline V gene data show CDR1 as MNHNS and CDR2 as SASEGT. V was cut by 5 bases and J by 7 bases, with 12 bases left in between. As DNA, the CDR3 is TGTGCCAGCAGTTCGGGGGGCCGACAGCCCCAGCATTTT. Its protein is CASSSGGRQPQHF.

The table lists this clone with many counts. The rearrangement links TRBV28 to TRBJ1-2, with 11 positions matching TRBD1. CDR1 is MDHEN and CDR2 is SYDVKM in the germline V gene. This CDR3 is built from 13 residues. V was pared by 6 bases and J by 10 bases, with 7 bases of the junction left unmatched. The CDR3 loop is CASRLGQGADYTF. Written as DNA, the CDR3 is TGTGCCAGCAGGCTAGGACAGGGGGCAGACTACACCTTC.

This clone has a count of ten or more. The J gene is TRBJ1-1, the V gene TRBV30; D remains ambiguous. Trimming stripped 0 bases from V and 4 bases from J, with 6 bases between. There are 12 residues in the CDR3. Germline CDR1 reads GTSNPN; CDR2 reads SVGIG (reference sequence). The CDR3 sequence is CAWSVKATEAFF. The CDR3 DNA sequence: TGTGCCTGGAGTGTAAAAGCCACTGAAGCTTTCTTT.

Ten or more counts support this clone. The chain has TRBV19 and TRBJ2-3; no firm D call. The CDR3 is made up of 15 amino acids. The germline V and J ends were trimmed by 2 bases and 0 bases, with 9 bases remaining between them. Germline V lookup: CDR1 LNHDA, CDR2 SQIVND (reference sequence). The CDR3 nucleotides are TGTGCCAGTAGTATAAGGAAAGGGAGCACAGATACGCAGTATTTT. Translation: CASSIRKGSTDTQYF.

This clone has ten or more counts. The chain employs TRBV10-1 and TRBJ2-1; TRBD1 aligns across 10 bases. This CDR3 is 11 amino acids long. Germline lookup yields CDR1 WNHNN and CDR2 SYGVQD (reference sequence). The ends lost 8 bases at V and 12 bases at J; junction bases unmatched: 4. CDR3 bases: TGCGCCAGCGGGACAGGGGATCGGCAGTTCTTC. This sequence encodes CASGTGDRQFF.

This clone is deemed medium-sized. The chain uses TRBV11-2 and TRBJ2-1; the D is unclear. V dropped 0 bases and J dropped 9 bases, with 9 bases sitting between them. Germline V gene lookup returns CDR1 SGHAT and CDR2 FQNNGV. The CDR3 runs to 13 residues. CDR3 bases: TGTGCCAGCAGCTTAGATCGGAAGCGTGAGCAGTTCTTC. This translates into CASSLDRKREQFF.

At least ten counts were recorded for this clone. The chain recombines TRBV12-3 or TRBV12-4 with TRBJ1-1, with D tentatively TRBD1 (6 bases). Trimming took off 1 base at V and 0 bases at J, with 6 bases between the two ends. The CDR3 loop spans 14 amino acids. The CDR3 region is CASSLGTVNTEAFF. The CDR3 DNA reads TGTGCCAGCAGTTTAGGGACAGTGAACACTGAAGCTTTCTTT.